This TCR beta chain was observed in a study of T cell repertoires in cytomegalovirus infection. This clonotype was seen many times. The CDR3 length is 14 residues. The J segment lost 11 bases and the V segment lost 5 bases, leaving 12 bases of the junction unmatched. Looked up from germline, CDR1 is SGHVS and CDR2 is FQNEAQ. TCRdb ran MiXCR on the reads and lists one entry per CDR3 protein. The sample carries about 300,000 distinct CDR3 sequences, about 9.1% recorded once. V gene TRBV7-8 combines with J gene TRBJ1-3; 7 bases fit TRBD1. The sequenced sample was PBMCs. This TCR was sampled from a human donor in good health (CMV status not recorded). Some clones in this sample may be carry-over from other donors' samples. CDR3 protein: CASSPGTEAISIYF. The CDR3, as DNA: TGTGCCAGCAGCCCCGGGACAGAGGCGATTTCCATATATTTT.